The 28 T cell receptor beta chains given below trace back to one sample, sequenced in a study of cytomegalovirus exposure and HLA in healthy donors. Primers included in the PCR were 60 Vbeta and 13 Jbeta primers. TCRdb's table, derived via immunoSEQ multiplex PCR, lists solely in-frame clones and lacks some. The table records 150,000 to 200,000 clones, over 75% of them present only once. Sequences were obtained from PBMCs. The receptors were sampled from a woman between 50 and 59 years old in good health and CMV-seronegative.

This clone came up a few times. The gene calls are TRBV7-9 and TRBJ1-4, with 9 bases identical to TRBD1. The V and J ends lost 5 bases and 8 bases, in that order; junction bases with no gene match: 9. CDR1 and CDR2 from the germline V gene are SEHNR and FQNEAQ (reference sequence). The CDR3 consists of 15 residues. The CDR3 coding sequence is TGTGCCAGCAGCAAATTCCGGGACAGGGAAGAAAAACTGTTTTTT. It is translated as CASSKFRDREEKLFF.

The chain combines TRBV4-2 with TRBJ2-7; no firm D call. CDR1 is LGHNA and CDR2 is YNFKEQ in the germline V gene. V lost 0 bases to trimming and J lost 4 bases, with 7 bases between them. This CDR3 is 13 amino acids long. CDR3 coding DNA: TGTGCCAGCAGCCAAGATGCTAAATACGAGCAGTACTTC. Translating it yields CASSQDAKYEQYF.

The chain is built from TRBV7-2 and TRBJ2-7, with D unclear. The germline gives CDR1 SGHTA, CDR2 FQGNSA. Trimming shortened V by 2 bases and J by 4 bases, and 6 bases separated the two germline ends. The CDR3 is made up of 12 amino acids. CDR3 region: CASSLSPYEQYF. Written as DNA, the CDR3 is TGTGCCAGCAGCTTATCCCCATACGAGCAGTACTTC.

The CDR3 region has the DNA TGTGCCAGCACCTCCCCCGGGACTTACGAGCAGTACTTC. Translation: CASTSPGTYEQYF. This sequence joins TRBV6-1 and TRBJ2-7, with D possibly matching TRBD2 (6 bases). CDR1 MNHNS and CDR2 SASEGT come from the germline V gene. The V gene lost 7 bases and the J gene lost 4 bases, with 14 bases spanning the gap. This CDR3 comprises 13 residues.

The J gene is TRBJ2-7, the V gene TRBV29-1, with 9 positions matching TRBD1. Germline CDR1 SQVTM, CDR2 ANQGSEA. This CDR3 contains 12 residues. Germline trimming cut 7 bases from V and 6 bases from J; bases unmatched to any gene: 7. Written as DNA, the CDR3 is TGCAGCGCCAAAACGACAGGGGGCGAGCAGTACTTC. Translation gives CSAKTTGGEQYF.

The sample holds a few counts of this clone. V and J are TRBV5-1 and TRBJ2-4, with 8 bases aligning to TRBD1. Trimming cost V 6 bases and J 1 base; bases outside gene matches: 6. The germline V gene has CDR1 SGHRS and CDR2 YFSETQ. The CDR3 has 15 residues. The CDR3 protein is CASNRTGMAKNIQYF. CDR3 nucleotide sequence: TGCGCCAGCAACCGGACAGGGATGGCCAAAAACATTCAGTACTTC.

The CDR3 region is CASTKSGQGYQETQYF. Written as DNA, the CDR3 is TGTGCCAGCACCAAATCGGGACAGGGTTACCAAGAGACCCAGTACTTC. The genes are TRBV9 and TRBJ2-5, with 9 positions matching TRBD1. Germline CDR1 is SGDLS and CDR2 is YYNGEE. This CDR3 is 16 amino acids long. The V gene end was trimmed by 6 bases and the J gene end by 0 bases; junction bases not matched to a gene: 9. Combining the CDR3 with reference TRBV9 and TRBJ2-5 gives the whole variable domain DSGVTQTPKHLITATGQRVTLRCSPRSGDLSVYWYQQSLDQGLQFLIQYYNGEERAKGNILERFSAQQFPDLHSELNLSSLELGDSALYFCASTKSGQGYQETQYFGPGTRLLVL.

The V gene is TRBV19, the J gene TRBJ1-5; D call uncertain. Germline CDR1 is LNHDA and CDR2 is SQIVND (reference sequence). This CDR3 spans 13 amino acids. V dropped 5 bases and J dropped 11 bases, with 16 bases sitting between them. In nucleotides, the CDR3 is TGTGCCAGTAGTCGGACCCCCGAGGGAACCCAGCATTTT. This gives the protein CASSRTPEGTQHF.

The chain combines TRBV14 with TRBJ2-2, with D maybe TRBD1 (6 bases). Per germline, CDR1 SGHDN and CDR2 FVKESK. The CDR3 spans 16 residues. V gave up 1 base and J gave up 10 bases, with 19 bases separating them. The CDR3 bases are TGTGCCAGCAGCCAAGGGGGGCGTTTTTTGTCCGCGGAGCTGTTTTTT. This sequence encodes CASSQGGRFLSAELFF.

The CDR3 region has the DNA TGTGCCACCAGCAGAGATCAGGGGGCAGTAGCCGGGGAGCAGTTCTTC. It translates to CATSRDQGAVAGEQFF. V gene TRBV15 combines with J gene TRBJ2-1; 8 nucleotides align to TRBD1. The CDR3 covers 16 residues. The germline CDR1 and CDR2 sequences are LNHNV and YYDKDF (reference sequence). J was trimmed by 10 bases and V by 0 bases; bases with no gene match: 11.

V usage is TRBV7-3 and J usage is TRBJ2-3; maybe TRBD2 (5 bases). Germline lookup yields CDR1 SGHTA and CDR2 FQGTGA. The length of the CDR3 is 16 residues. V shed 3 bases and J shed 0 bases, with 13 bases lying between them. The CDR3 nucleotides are TGTGCCAGCAGCTTGGGAGTAGAAATCAGCACAGATACGCAGTATTTT. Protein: CASSLGVEISTDTQYF.

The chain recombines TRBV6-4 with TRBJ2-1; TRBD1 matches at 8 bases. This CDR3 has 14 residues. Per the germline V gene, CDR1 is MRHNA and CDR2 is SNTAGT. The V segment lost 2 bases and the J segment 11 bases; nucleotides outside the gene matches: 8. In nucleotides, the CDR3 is TGTGCCAGCAGTGACGGGGGACAGGATACTAAGCAGTTCTTC. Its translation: CASSDGGQDTKQFF.

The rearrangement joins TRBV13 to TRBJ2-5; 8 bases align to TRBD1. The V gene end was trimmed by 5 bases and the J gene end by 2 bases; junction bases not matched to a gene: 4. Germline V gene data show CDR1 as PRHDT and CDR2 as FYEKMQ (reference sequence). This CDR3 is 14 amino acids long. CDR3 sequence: CASSPRTGQETQYF. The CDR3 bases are TGTGCCAGCAGCCCACGGACAGGGCAAGAGACCCAGTACTTC.

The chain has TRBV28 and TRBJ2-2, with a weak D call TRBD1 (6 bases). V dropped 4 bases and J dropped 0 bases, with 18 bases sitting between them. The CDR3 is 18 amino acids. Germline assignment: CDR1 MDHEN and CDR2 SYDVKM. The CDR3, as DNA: TGTGCCAGCAGTTCCCACCCGGGGCAGGGGACGAACACCGGGGAGCTGTTTTTT. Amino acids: CASSSHPGQGTNTGELFF.

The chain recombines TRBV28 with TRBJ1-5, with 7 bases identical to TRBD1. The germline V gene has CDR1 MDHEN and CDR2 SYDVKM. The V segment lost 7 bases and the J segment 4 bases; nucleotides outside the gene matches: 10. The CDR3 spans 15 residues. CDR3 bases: TGTGCCAGCAATTCGGGGGCAGGGGGGAATCAGCCCCAGCATTTT. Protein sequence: CASNSGAGGNQPQHF.

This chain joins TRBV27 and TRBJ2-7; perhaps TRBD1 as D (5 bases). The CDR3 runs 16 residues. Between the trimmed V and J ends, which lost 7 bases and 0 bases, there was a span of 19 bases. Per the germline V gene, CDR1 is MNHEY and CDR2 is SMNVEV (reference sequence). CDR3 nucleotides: TGTGCCAGCAAGAAACAGCTAGGGGCGAACTCCTACGAGCAGTACTTC. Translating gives CASKKQLGANSYEQYF.

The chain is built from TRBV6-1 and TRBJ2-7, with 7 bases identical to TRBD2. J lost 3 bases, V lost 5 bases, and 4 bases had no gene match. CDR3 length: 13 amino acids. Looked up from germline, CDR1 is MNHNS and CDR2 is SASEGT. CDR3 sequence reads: CASSWTSGYEQYF. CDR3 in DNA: TGTGCCAGCAGTTGGACTAGTGGCTACGAGCAGTACTTC.

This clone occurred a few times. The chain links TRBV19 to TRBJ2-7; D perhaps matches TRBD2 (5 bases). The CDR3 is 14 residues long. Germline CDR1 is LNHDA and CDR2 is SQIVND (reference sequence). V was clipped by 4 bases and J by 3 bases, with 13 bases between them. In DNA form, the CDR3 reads TGTGCCAGTAGTAAGCAGGACGGGGTCTACGAGCAGTACTTC. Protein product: CASSKQDGVYEQYF.

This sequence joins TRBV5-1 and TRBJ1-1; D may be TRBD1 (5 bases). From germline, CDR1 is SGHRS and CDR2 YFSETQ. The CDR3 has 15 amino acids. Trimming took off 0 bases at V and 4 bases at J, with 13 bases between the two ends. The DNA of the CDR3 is TGCGCCAGCAGCTTGGAACGGGGGGAGATCACTGAAGCTTTCTTT. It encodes CASSLERGEITEAFF.

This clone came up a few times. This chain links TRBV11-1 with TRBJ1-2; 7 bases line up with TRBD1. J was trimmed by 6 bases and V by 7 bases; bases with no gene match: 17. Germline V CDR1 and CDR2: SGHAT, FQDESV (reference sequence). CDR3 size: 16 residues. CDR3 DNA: TGTGCCAGCAACCTCTCGACAGGGCACCGAAATGATGGCTACACCTTC. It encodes CASNLSTGHRNDGYTF.

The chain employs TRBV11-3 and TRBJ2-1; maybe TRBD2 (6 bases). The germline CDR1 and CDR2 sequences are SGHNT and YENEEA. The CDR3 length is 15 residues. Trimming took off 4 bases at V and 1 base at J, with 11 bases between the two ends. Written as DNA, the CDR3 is TGTGCCAGCAGCTCCCGGGACTCGTCCTACAATGAGCAGTTCTTC. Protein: CASSSRDSSYNEQFF.

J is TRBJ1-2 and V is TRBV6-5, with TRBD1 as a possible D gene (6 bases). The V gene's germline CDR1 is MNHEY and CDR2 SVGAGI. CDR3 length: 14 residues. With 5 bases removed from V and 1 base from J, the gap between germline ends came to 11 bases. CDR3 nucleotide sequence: TGTGCCAGCAGTCGGTCAGGGGTTAACTATGGCTACACCTTC. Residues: CASSRSGVNYGYTF.

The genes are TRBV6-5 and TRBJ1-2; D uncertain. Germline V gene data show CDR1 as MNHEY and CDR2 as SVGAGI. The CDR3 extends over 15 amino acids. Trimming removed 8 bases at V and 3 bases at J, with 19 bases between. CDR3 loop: CASGASRPADYGYTF. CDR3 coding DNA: TGTGCCAGCGGAGCGTCGAGGCCTGCCGACTATGGCTACACCTTC.

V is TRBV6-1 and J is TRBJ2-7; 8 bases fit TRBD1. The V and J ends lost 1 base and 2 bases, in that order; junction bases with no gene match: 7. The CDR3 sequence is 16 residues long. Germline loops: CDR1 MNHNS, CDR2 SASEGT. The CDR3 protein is CASSEERTGITYEQYF. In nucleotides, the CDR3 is TGTGCCAGCAGTGAAGAACGGACAGGGATCACCTACGAGCAGTACTTC.

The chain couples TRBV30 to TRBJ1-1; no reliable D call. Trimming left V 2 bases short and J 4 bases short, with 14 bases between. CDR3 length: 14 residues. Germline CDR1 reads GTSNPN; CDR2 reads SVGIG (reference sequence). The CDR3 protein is CAWSNLFVSTEAFF. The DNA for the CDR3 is TGTGCCTGGAGTAACCTATTCGTAAGCACTGAAGCTTTCTTT. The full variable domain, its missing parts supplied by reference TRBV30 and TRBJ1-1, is SQTIHQWPATLVQPVGSPLSLECTVEGTSNPNLYWYRQAAGRGLQLLFYSVGIGQISSEVPQNLSASRPQDRQFILSSKKLLLSDSGFYLCAWSNLFVSTEAFFGQGTRLTVV.

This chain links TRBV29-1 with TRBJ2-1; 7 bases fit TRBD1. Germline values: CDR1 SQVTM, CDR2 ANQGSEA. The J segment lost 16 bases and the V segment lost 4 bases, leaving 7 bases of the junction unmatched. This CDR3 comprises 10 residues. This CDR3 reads CSVVLTGVFF. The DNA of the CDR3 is TGCAGCGTTGTGTTAACAGGGGTTTTCTTC.

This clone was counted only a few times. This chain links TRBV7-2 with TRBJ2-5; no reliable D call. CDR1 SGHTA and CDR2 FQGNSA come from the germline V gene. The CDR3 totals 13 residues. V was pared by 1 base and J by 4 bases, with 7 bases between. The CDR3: CASSLVERETQYF. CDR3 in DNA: TGTGCCAGCAGCTTAGTAGAACGAGAGACCCAGTACTTC.

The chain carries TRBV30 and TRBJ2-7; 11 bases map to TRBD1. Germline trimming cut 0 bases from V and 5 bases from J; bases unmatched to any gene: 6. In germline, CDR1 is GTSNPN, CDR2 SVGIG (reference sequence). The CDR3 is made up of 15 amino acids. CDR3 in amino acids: CAWSVMGQGVDEQYF. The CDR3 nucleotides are TGTGCCTGGAGTGTAATGGGACAGGGGGTCGACGAGCAGTACTTC.